This T cell receptor (beta chain) was observed in a study of CD8 T cells in Susac syndrome. Study results and caveats: As the study acknowledged, the number of individuals who were part of its TCR sequencing and HLA analysis was relatively small.

A quantity of roughly 0.5 to 1 ug RNA underwent reverse transcription using random hexamers. Amplification of TCR beta CDR3 used immunoSEQ multiplex PCR across 54 Vbeta and 13 Jbeta. TCRdb used MiXCR to reprocess the immunoSEQ multiplex PCR reads, holding one entry per CDR3 protein. The data hold roughly 120,000 distinct CDR3 sequences, with about 94% observed a single time. Sequencing of TCR beta was carried out in blood CD8+ and CD4+ T cells. Age- and sex-matched healthy donors served as the control group. From germline, CDR1 is SGHTA and CDR2 FQGNSA. Trimming removed 6 bases from V and 1 base from J, with 3 bases in between. CDR3 length: 12 residues. Points on this clonotype: Its cognate antigen is unknown.

This clonotype originated in a human donor in good health. Material: CD4+ T cells from PBMCs. The rearrangement joins TRBV7-2 to TRBJ2-2; no clear D gene. The chain's CDR3 is CASRMNTGELFF. The CDR3 bases are TGTGCCAGCAGGATGAACACCGGGGAGCTGTTTTTT.